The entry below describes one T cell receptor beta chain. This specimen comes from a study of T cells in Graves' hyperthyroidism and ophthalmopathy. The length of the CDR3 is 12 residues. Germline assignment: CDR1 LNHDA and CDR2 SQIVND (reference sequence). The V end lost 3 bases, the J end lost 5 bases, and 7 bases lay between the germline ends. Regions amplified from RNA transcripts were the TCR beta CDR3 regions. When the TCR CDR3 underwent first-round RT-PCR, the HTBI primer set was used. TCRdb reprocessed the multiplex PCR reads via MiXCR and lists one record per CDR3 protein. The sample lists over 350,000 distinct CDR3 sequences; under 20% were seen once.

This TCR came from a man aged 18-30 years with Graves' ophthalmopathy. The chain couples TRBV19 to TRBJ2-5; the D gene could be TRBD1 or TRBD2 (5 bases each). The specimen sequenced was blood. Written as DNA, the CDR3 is TGTGCCAGTAGTATCTGGGGGGAGACCCAGTACTTC. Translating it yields CASSIWGETQYF. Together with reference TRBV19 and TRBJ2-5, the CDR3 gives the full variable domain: DGGITQSPKYLFRKEGQNVTLSCEQNLNHDAMYWYRQDPGQGLRLIYYSQIVNDFQKGDIAEGYSVSREKKESFPLTVTSAQKNPTAFYLCASSIWGETQYFGPGTRLLVL.